The present T cell receptor beta chain was sequenced within a study of cytomegalovirus exposure and HLA in healthy donors. About the research overall: The platform used for the roughly 110 validation repertoires matched that of the roughly 720 first-cohort repertoires, a later analysis reported. Study-wide results and caveats: Some public TCRs appeared in many individuals, while most sequences were rare. A later analysis found first-cohort TCR clusters tended to co-occur in the 100 to 150 validation repertoires.

The CDR3 totals 14 residues. Germline CDR1 SGHVS, CDR2 FNYEAQ. The germline V and J ends were trimmed by 5 bases and 6 bases, with 13 bases remaining between them. The protocol was immunoSEQ multiplex PCR, while the TCRdb copy is restricted to in-frame clones and leaves out a portion. The sample includes more than 95,000 clones, more than 70% of them seen just once. The donors were members of the validation cohort comprising 120 subjects, separate from the approximately 710-subject first cohort. As regards this clone: Its antigen is unknown.

The material sequenced was PBMCs. The TCR comes from a man between 18 and 35 years old in good health and CMV-seronegative. The rearrangement uses TRBV7-6 and TRBJ1-4; TRBD1 might be the D (6 bases). CDR3 sequence (DNA): TGTGCCAGCAGCCCTCGAGGGGGAGATGAAAAACTGTTTTTT. This sequence encodes CASSPRGGDEKLFF.